The 22 T cell receptor beta chains below come from one sample, sequenced in a study of cytomegalovirus exposure and HLA in healthy donors. Vbeta (60) and Jbeta (13) primers were used in the PCR. Repertoires were generated with immunoSEQ multiplex PCR, while TCRdb's copy carries only in-frame clones and drops some. The sample has around 100,000 clones, under 80% seen once. The source material was PBMCs. These receptors originate from a woman aged 45-65 years in good health and CMV-seropositive.

The V and J genes are TRBV5-6 and TRBJ2-3; 7 nucleotides match TRBD2. The V gene's germline CDR1 is SGHDT and CDR2 YYEEEE. V lost 0 bases to trimming and J lost 7 bases; unmatched junction nucleotides: 2. The CDR3 has 13 amino acids. CDR3 DNA: TGTGCCAGCAGCTTGGGGACTAGTAATACGCAGTATTTT. This gives the protein CASSLGTSNTQYF. The full variable domain, with the rest looked up from reference TRBV5-6 and TRBJ2-3, is DAGVTQSPTHLIKTRGQQVTLRCSPKSGHDTVSWYQQALGQGPQFIFQYYEEEERQRGNFPDRFSGHQFPNYSSELNVNALLLGDSALYLCASSLGTSNTQYFGPGTRLTVL.

A remark on this clone: Within the sample, other DNA sequences also encode this same CDR3. The chain has TRBV11-2 and TRBJ2-3; D is uncertain. This CDR3 has 13 amino acids. Germline-derived CDR1 and CDR2 are SGHAT and FQNNGV. Trimming removed 5 bases at V and 6 bases at J, with 12 bases between. The CDR3 nucleotides are TGTGCCAGCAGCCTTGGCCTCCCCGATACGCAGTATTTT. Its protein is CASSLGLPDTQYF. The complete variable domain, with remaining parts taken from reference TRBV11-2 and TRBJ2-3, reads EAGVAQSPRYKIIEKRQSVAFWCNPISGHATLYWYQQILGQGPKLLIQFQNNGVVDDSQLPKDRFSAERLKGVDSTLKIQPAKLEDSAVYLCASSLGLPDTQYFGPGTRLTVL.

This rearrangement joins TRBV11-2 to TRBJ2-2, with TRBD1 matching over 8 bases. The CDR3 runs 16 residues. V shed 5 bases, J shed 5 bases, and the junction held 10 bases outside the gene matches. The germline V gene has CDR1 SGHAT and CDR2 FQNNGV. The CDR3 loop reads CASSHGQGGLTGELFF. The CDR3 DNA sequence: TGTGCCAGCAGCCACGGACAGGGTGGGTTGACCGGGGAGCTGTTTTTT.

The chain is built from TRBV7-5 and TRBJ2-7; whether TRBD1, the table's D call, matches the DNA was not checked. TRBV7-5 is marked as a pseudogene. The CDR3 covers 14 residues. Written as DNA, the CDR3 is TGTGCCAGAAGAAAACCGGGACAGTCCTACGAGCAGTACTTC. Translating it yields CARRKPGQSYEQYF.

The V and J genes are TRBV5-1 and TRBJ1-2; D is uncertain. There are 14 residues in the CDR3. CDR1 and CDR2 (germline): SGHRS, YFSETQ. V dropped 3 bases and J dropped 4 bases, with 13 bases sitting between them. The DNA for the CDR3 is TGCGCCAGCAGCTCCGAAGAGAGTGGCTATGGCTACACCTTC. It encodes CASSSEESGYGYTF. Full variable domain (rest looked up from reference TRBV5-1 and TRBJ1-2): KAGVTQTPRYLIKTRGQQVTLSCSPISGHRSVSWYQQTPGQGLQFLFEYFSETQRNKGNFPGRFSGRQFSNSRSEMNVSTLELGDSALYLCASSSEESGYGYTFGSGTRLTVV.

This clone is a singleton in its sample. This sequence joins TRBV9 and TRBJ2-7; 9 positions agree with TRBD2. Germline V CDR1 and CDR2: SGDLS, YYNGEE. The CDR3 spans 15 residues. Trimming cost V 2 bases and J 6 bases; bases outside gene matches: 9. CDR3 sequence: CASSVQAGGPGEQYF. The CDR3 coding sequence is TGTGCCAGCAGCGTTCAGGCGGGGGGGCCGGGCGAGCAGTACTTC.

CDR3 DNA sequence: TGTGCCAGCAGCCGAAAAGGGTTATCGGGAGAGCAGTACTTC. This encodes CASSRKGLSGEQYF. V usage is TRBV14 and J usage is TRBJ2-7; tentatively, D is TRBD2 (5 bases). This CDR3 comprises 14 residues. Deletions cut 4 bases from V and 7 bases from J, with 17 bases between. Germline lookup yields CDR1 SGHDN and CDR2 FVKESK.

V gene TRBV7-9 combines with J gene TRBJ2-5, with no clear D. The CDR3 sequence is 13 residues long. Per germline, CDR1 SEHNR and CDR2 FQNEAQ (reference sequence). The V end was cut by 4 bases, the J end by 5 bases, with 11 bases between. As DNA, the CDR3 is TGTGCCAGCAGCTGGGCCCTCAGGGAGACCCAGTACTTC. It is translated as CASSWALRETQYF. Looking up the rest from reference TRBV7-9 and TRBJ2-5 gives the full variable domain: DTGVSQNPRHKITKRGQNVTFRCDPISEHNRLYWYRQTLGQGPEFLTYFQNEAQLEKSRLLSDRFSAERPKGSFSTLEIQRTEQGDSAMYLCASSWALRETQYFGPGTRLLVL.

The CDR3 sequence is CASRKGLQRDNNEKLFF. The CDR3 DNA is TGTGCCAGCAGGAAAGGGCTCCAACGGGACAACAATGAAAAACTGTTTTTT. The V gene is TRBV2, the J gene TRBJ1-4; D may be TRBD1 (6 bases). Germline-derived CDR1 and CDR2 are SNHLY and FYNNEI. The germline V and J ends were trimmed by 6 bases and 5 bases, with 22 bases remaining between them. The CDR3 is made up of 17 amino acids.

The chain has TRBV29-1 and TRBJ1-1, with D tentatively TRBD1 (6 bases). Trimming cost V 0 bases and J 5 bases, with 16 bases left between them. Germline values: CDR1 SQVTM, CDR2 ANQGSEA. The CDR3 length is 15 residues. As DNA, the CDR3 is TGCAGCGTTGAAGATCTAGGTAAAGGGGGAACTGAAGCTTTCTTT. Translating it yields CSVEDLGKGGTEAFF. The full variable domain, rest sourced from reference TRBV29-1 and TRBJ1-1, is SAVISQKPSRDICQRGTSLTIQCQVDSQVTMMFWYRQQPGQSLTLIATANQGSEATYESGFVIDKFPISRPNLTFSTLTVSNMSPEDSSIYLCSVEDLGKGGTEAFFGQGTRLTVV.

V is TRBV30 and J is TRBJ1-1; 7 nucleotides line up with TRBD1. Germline trimming cut 2 bases from V and 0 bases from J; bases unmatched to any gene: 15. The CDR3 runs 18 residues. Germline V gives CDR1 GTSNPN, CDR2 SVGIG (reference sequence). This CDR3 is CAWSPSTRTGILNTEAFF. CDR3 coding DNA: TGTGCCTGGAGTCCTAGCACCCGGACAGGAATTTTGAACACTGAAGCTTTCTTT. The full variable domain, with the rest looked up from reference TRBV30 and TRBJ1-1, is SQTIHQWPATLVQPVGSPLSLECTVEGTSNPNLYWYRQAAGRGLQLLFYSVGIGQISSEVPQNLSASRPQDRQFILSSKKLLLSDSGFYLCAWSPSTRTGILNTEAFFGQGTRLTVV.

This clone was observed a handful of times. The gene calls are TRBV5-5 and TRBJ1-1; 9 bases match TRBD1. This CDR3 contains 17 residues. Germline loops: CDR1 SGHKS, CDR2 YYEKEE (reference sequence). Trimming at V came to 4 bases and at J to 0 bases, leaving 10 bases not matched to a gene. The CDR3 sequence is CASSIRTGARLNTEAFF. DNA for the CDR3: TGTGCCAGCAGCATACGGACAGGGGCGAGGCTGAACACTGAAGCTTTCTTT.

This chain links TRBV6-5 with TRBJ1-1; no reliable D call. CDR1 and CDR2 (germline): MNHEY, SVGAGI. The CDR3 runs to 12 residues. Trimming removed 4 bases at V and 7 bases at J, with 10 bases between. Here the CDR3 DNA reads TGTGCCAGCAGTTCCACTAGGGTTGAAGCTTTCTTT. Translation gives CASSSTRVEAFF.

This clone was counted only a few times. The chain has TRBV29-1 and TRBJ2-7; D is perhaps TRBD1 (6 bases). Germline loops: CDR1 SQVTM, CDR2 ANQGSEA. Trimming removed 6 bases at V and 6 bases at J, with 12 bases between. The CDR3 is made up of 11 amino acids. This chain's CDR3 is CSVSQGREQYF. In DNA form, the CDR3 reads TGCAGCGTGTCCCAGGGGCGCGAGCAGTACTTC.

V and J are TRBV30 and TRBJ1-5; 8 bases agree with TRBD1. Germline lookup yields CDR1 GTSNPN and CDR2 SVGIG (reference sequence). V lost 3 bases to trimming and J lost 3 bases; unmatched junction nucleotides: 4. This CDR3 comprises 14 residues. The chain's CDR3 is CAWRGTGLNQPQHF. In nucleotides, the CDR3 is TGTGCCTGGAGAGGGACAGGTCTCAATCAGCCCCAGCATTTT.

CDR3: CASGLGQGGIQYF. In DNA, the CDR3 is TGTGCTAGTGGTTTGGGACAGGGAGGCATTCAGTACTTC. The chain has TRBV12-5 and TRBJ2-4; maybe TRBD1 (7 bases). This CDR3 spans 13 amino acids. Between the trimmed V and J ends, which lost 1 base and 9 bases, there was a span of 10 bases. Germline V gene sequence: CDR1 LGHNT, CDR2 FRNRAP.

This clone was observed once. The chain uses TRBV14 and TRBJ2-1; TRBD1 matches 9 bases. Per germline, CDR1 SGHDN and CDR2 FVKESK. With V trimmed by 7 bases and J by 4 bases, 5 bases remained unmatched. The CDR3 has 14 residues. This CDR3 reads CASTTGGFYNEQFF. CDR3 sequence (DNA): TGTGCCAGCACCACAGGGGGCTTTTACAATGAGCAGTTCTTC.

The chain is built from TRBV5-8 and TRBJ1-3; D may be TRBD1 (5 bases). The CDR3 covers 15 residues. V gave up 6 bases and J gave up 0 bases, with 13 bases separating them. CDR1 SGHTS and CDR2 YDEGEE come from the germline V gene. CDR3 in DNA: TGTGCCAGCAAGGGGCGTCGCGGCTCTGGAAACACCATATATTTT. Protein sequence: CASKGRRGSGNTIYF.

This clone was recorded only once. This chain uses TRBV25-1 with TRBJ1-2; D perhaps matches TRBD1 (6 bases). The germline gives CDR1 MGHDK, CDR2 SYGVNS. The CDR3 runs 16 residues. V gave up 3 bases and J gave up 6 bases, with 20 bases separating them. CDR3 region: CASSDLQGDLSDGYTF. CDR3 DNA sequence: TGTGCCAGCAGTGATTTACAGGGTGACCTAAGTGATGGCTACACCTTC.

The chain employs TRBV9 and TRBJ2-5; the D gene is possibly TRBD2 (6 bases). CDR1 and CDR2 from the germline V gene are SGDLS and YYNGEE. CDR3 length: 13 amino acids. Trimming removed 1 base at V and 11 bases at J, with 15 bases between. The CDR3 DNA reads as TGTGCCAGCAGCGTACGGGACTCTGGGGAGCAGTACTTC. Protein: CASSVRDSGEQYF.

The chain uses TRBV10-3 and TRBJ1-1; D is perhaps TRBD1 (5 bases). The CDR3 consists of 18 residues. Trimming took off 7 bases at V and 3 bases at J, with 27 bases between the two ends. CDR1 ENHRY and CDR2 SYGVKD come from the germline V gene. The chain's CDR3 is CAIINIRDPLRGYTEAFF. The CDR3 region has the DNA TGTGCCATCATTAACATCCGGGACCCACTTCGGGGGTACACTGAAGCTTTCTTT.

The chain couples TRBV5-1 to TRBJ2-1; 8 nucleotides align to TRBD2. This CDR3 has 17 residues. Germline V gives CDR1 SGHRS, CDR2 YFSETQ. V lost 3 bases to trimming and J lost 5 bases; unmatched junction nucleotides: 13. CDR3 DNA sequence: TGCGCCAGCAGCTCCCGGGTGGCGGGAGGCTTCCACAATGAGCAGTTCTTC. It is translated as CASSSRVAGGFHNEQFF.